This TCR beta chain was observed in a study of human T cells and chemical hapten exposure. This clonotype was counted at least ten times. Time point indicated: pre-sensitization, week 0. This sample's treatment: therapeutic diphenylcyclopropenone sensitization with weekly scalp DPC. The germline V gene has CDR1 SGDLS and CDR2 YYNGEE. The CDR3 is 15 residues long. Trimming took 0 bases from V and 5 from J; bases not matched to a gene: 3. Each CDR3 protein is one row after TCRdb ran MiXCR on the RACE reads. The table records roughly 380,000 distinct CDR3 sequences, 4.5% to 5.5% of them present only once.

This clonotype was sampled from a woman aged 50 to 60 with alopecia areata. Some clones in this sample may be carry-over from other donors' samples. This rearrangement joins TRBV9 to TRBJ1-5, with 9 bases fitting TRBD1. The sample here was whole blood, taken in connection with sensitization to the hapten diphenylcyclopropenone (DPC). CDR3 in amino acids: CASSVEDRGDQPQHF. For the CDR3, the DNA is TGTGCCAGCAGCGTAGAGGACAGGGGAGATCAGCCCCAGCATTTT.